This note documents a single T cell receptor beta chain sequence. Each CDR3 protein gets one entry after TCRdb re-called the RT-PCR reads with MiXCR. The sample lists about 540,000 distinct CDR3 sequences, under 30% occurring once. The sample is drawn from a study of response to subunit inactivated influenza vaccine. The V gene lost 4 bases and the J gene lost 6 bases, with 20 bases spanning the gap. The germline V gene has CDR1 SGHNT and CDR2 YYREEE (reference sequence). The CDR3 runs to 16 residues. This sample was also put to use in a study of T cells expressing NK-cell markers. From that second work: 5'RACE template switching with UMIs generated TCR beta cDNA. The study sequenced eight donors, seven HCMV-seropositive and one seronegative.

This chain links TRBV5-4 with TRBJ2-1; D possibly corresponds to TRBD2 (6 bases). The source material was CD4+ T cells sorted from PBMCs, sampled 12 days after vaccination. This clonotype was obtained from a man aged 50-59 years who received an inactivated influenza vaccine. CDR3: CASSPNFGSMSNEQFF. DNA for the CDR3: TGTGCCAGCAGCCCCAACTTCGGGAGCATGTCCAATGAGCAGTTCTTC.